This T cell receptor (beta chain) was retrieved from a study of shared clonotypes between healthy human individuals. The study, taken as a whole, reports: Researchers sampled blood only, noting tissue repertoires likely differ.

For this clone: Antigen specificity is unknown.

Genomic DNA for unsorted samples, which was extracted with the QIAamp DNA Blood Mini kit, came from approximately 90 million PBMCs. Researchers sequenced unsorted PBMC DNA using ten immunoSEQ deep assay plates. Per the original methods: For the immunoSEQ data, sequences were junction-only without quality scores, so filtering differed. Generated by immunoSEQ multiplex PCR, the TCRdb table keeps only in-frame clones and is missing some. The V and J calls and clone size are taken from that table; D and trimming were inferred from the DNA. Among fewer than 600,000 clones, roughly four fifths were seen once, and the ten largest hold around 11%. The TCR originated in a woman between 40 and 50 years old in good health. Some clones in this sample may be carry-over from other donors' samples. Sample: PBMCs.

CDR3 bases: TGTGCCAGCAGTTTTGAGAGGTTTGGCTACACCTTC. Its translation: CASSFERFGYTF. The chain combines TRBV28 with TRBJ1-2; D remains unclear. Germline V gene data show CDR1 as MDHEN and CDR2 as SYDVKM. This CDR3 contains 12 residues. The V gene lost 3 bases and the J gene lost 7 bases, with 9 bases spanning the gap.